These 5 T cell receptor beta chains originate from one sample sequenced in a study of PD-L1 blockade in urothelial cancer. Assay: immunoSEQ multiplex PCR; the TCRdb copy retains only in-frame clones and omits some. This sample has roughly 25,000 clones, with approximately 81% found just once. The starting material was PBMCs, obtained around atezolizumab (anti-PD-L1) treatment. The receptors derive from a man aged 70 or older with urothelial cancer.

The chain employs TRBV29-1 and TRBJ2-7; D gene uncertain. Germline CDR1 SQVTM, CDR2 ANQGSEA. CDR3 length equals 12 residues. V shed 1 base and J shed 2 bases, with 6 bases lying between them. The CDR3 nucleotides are TGCAGCGTTGAAGTCAGGACCTACGAGCAGTACTTC. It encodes CSVEVRTYEQYF.

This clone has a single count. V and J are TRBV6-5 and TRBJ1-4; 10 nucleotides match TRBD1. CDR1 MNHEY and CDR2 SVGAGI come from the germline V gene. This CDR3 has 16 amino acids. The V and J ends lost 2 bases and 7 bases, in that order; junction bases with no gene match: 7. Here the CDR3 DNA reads TGTGCCAGCAGTTACACCCCGGGGACAGGGGTTGAAAAACTGTTTTTT. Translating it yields CASSYTPGTGVEKLFF.

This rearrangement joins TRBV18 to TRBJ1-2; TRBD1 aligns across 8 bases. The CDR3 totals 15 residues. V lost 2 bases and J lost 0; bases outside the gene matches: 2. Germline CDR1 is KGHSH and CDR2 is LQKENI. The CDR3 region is CASSPGQGANYGYTF. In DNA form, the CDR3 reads TGTGCCAGCTCACCAGGACAGGGCGCTAACTATGGCTACACCTTC.

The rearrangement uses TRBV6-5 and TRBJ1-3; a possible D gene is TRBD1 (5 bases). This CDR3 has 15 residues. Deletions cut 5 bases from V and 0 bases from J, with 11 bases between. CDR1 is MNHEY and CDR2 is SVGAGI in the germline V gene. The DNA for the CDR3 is TGTGCCAGCAGTATTTGGAGGGGCTCTGGAAACACCATATATTTT. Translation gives CASSIWRGSGNTIYF.

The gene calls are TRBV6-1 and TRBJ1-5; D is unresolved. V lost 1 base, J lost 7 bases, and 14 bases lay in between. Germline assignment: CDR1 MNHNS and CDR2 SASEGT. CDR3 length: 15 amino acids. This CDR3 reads CASSEVFANRQPQHF. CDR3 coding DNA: TGTGCCAGCAGTGAAGTCTTTGCGAACCGCCAGCCCCAGCATTTT.